This T cell receptor beta chain was found in a study of early T cells in non-severe SARS-CoV-2 infection (dated by TCRdb to 2020 to 2023). Study-wide context: Because TCR sequencing relied on bulk RNA taken from unsorted whole blood, pairing of alpha and beta chains was not possible. The investigation overall reported the following: VDJdb matching was skewed toward anti-spike CD8 responses and likely underestimated virus-specific expansions by missing private and CD4 specificities.

The CDR3 starts with the cysteine, ends with the phenylalanine, and has 16 residues. Here the CDR3 DNA is all that survives: 48 bases in frame from base 1. From the germline V gene, CDR1 is SGHDN and CDR2 is FVKESK. V is clipped by 0 bases and J by 4 bases, and the sequence between their germline boundaries is 14 bases long. Receptor libraries were prepared by 5' RACE. Sequenced using a NextSeq 500. Unique molecular identifiers were attached to individual cDNA molecules in the TCR library protocol so that sequencing error and PCR bias could be corrected. Both TCR alpha and beta chains were sequenced, and tight co-correlation was observed between alpha and beta sequence abundances in each sample. As for the authors' bioinformatics: Decombinator V4 was used to annotate TCR sequences for V gene, J gene and CDR3. Expanded TCRs were defined as changing significantly between any two time points under a Poisson model with p below 0.0001. Abundances of TCRs were expressed as counts per million after normalisation to the total number of TCRs sequenced in each sample. MAIT TCRs were defined by TRAV1-2 paired with TRAJ12, TRAJ20 or TRAJ33, and iNKT TCRs by TRAV10 paired with TRAJ18. A search of VDJdb, accessed on 1 November 2021, was run for TCRs annotated to CMV, EBV and SARS-CoV-2, with TCRs annotated for multiple antigens excluded. TCRdb reanalyzed the raw reads on its own, using fastp at Q25 for trimming and MiXCR for clone calling, and kept in-frame beta chains. When rows share a CDR3 protein, they turn into one entry using the most common DNA and genes. V and J calls and clone size were set by TCRdb, not the authors. This sample comprises approximately 52,000 distinct CDR3 sequences, approximately 15% of them detected only once. Roughly 10% of the sample is in the top ten clones.

A case-control design nested within a healthcare worker cohort in London, UK, was used, with weekly nasopharyngeal swab PCR tests and blood sampling performed. Healthcare workers were recruited during the week of the UK lockdown, between 23 and 31 March 2020, and followed weekly for up to roughly 15 weeks. In this sample, this clonotype turned up many times. The antigen it binds to is not known. The input lacks base qualities; no much larger clone sits a single base away. The receptor chain draws on TRBV14 and TRBJ2-3, with the D gene uncertain. The receptor was isolated from an adult who was a healthcare worker with PCR-confirmed SARS-CoV-2 infection or an uninfected control (not recorded which). This specimen consisted of whole blood, obtained at baseline. The CDR3 reads as follows: CASSQDPARWADTQYF. The DNA sequence is as follows: TGTGCCAGCAGCCAAGATCCAGCGCGTTGGGCAGATACGCAGTATTTT.